This TCR beta chain was obtained from a study of blood T cell repertoires in COVID-19. This CDR3 has 19 amino acids. V was clipped by 5 bases and J by 2 bases; unmatched bases: 12. The germline gives CDR1 LNHDA, CDR2 SQIVND (reference sequence). Authors' data handling: Amplifying reference gene primers gave estimates of nucleated cell counts. Generated by immunoSEQ multiplex PCR, the TCRdb table keeps only in-frame clones and is missing some. V, J and clone size were drawn from that table, and D and trimming were deduced from the DNA. The sample holds about 97,000 clones, around nine tenths seen once.

This clonotype was obtained from a human donor in a cohort sampled during active COVID-19. Sequencing was done on a sample of peripheral blood. The chain combines TRBV19 with TRBJ2-3, with TRBD2 matching 14 bases. CDR3: CASSSTSGGARSYTDTQYF. As DNA, the CDR3 is TGTGCCAGTAGTTCGACTAGCGGGGGGGCCAGAAGTTACACAGATACGCAGTATTTT.